The clone carrying this T cell receptor (beta chain) was seen a few times. The data belong to a study of blood T cell repertoires in COVID-19. Study as a whole: Sources were T cells, B-cell-depleted T cells, or PBMCs; the material itself was cDNA or gDNA.

The ends lost 6 bases at V and 7 bases at J; junction bases unmatched: 4. Germline CDR1 reads SGHTA; CDR2 reads FQGTGA. The CDR3 contains 15 residues. Source study methods: Nucleated cell number was recorded as an estimate derived from reference gene primer amplification. Repertoires were generated with immunoSEQ multiplex PCR, while TCRdb's copy carries only in-frame clones and drops some. The DNA was the basis for D and trimming; V, J and clone size are from that table. This sample has 80,000 to 90,000 clones, with around 85% found just once. Sample: peripheral blood. This TCR was recovered from a woman at least 80 years old with COVID-19, enrolled during active disease. The rearrangement joins TRBV7-3 to TRBJ2-2, with TRBD2 matching 14 bases. CDR3 loop: CASRTGTSGSGELFF. CDR3 bases: TGTGCCAGCAGAACCGGGACTAGCGGGAGCGGGGAGCTGTTTTTT.